The 19 T cell receptor beta chains in this list originate from one sample, sequenced in a study of blood T cells in healthy people across ages. Through a sample-barcoded 5' primer and a J-beta primer mix, a second PCR was run for roughly 6 to 11 cycles. MiXCR, run by TCRdb on the 5' RACE reads, gives a single entry per CDR3 protein. Among 800,000 or so distinct CDR3 sequences listed, about 25% were seen once. This same sample was also part of a study on T cells of mothers and their children.

The sequenced sample was blood. The receptors come from a boy aged 5-17 years in good health.

This chain connects TRBV5-1 to TRBJ1-3; the D gene is possibly TRBD1 (5 bases). The CDR3 loop spans 13 amino acids. V was pared by 2 bases and J by 11 bases, with 14 bases between. Germline-derived CDR1 and CDR2 are SGHRS and YFSETQ. CDR3 region: CASSFGGTGAIYF. Written as DNA, the CDR3 is TGCGCCAGCAGCTTCGGAGGGACGGGGGCCATATATTTT.

This clonotype occurred a few times. This rearrangement joins TRBV21-1 to TRBJ2-5; whether TRBD2, the table's D call, matches the DNA was not checked. Judging by the DNA end, TRBJ2-7 fits better; the J call may be wrong. TRBV21-1 is an annotated pseudogene. The CDR3 loop spans 19 amino acids. The CDR3 DNA reads TGTGCCAGCAGCCTGACTCGGGGACTAGCGGGGGGAACCACCTACGAGCAGTACTTC. Translated: CASSLTRGLAGGTTYEQYF.

The V gene is TRBV5-1, the J gene TRBJ2-1; 10 bases are shared with TRBD2. The CDR3 contains 15 residues. The V and J ends lost 1 base and 4 bases, in that order; junction bases with no gene match: 2. Germline V gene data show CDR1 as SGHRS and CDR2 as YFSETQ. The DNA of the CDR3 is TGCGCCAGCAGCTTGAAACTAGCGGGGTACAATGAGCAGTTCTTC. Amino acids: CASSLKLAGYNEQFF.

The rearrangement uses TRBV6-1 and TRBJ2-4; 10 positions agree with TRBD2. V lost 6 bases and J lost 7; bases outside the gene matches: 6. Germline V gene sequence: CDR1 MNHNS, CDR2 SASEGT. The CDR3 length is 14 residues. The CDR3 nucleotides are TGTGCCAGCAGGCCGGGACTAGCGTCGAACATTCAGTACTTC. Translated: CASRPGLASNIQYF.

The V gene is TRBV20-1, the J gene TRBJ1-4, with 9 bases lining up with TRBD1. V lost 4 bases, J lost 5 bases, and 8 bases stayed unmatched. Looked up from germline, CDR1 is DFQATT and CDR2 is SNEGSKA (reference sequence). There are 15 residues in the CDR3. The CDR3 is CSATRPGTGNEKLFF. In DNA, the CDR3 is TGCAGTGCTACCCGACCCGGGACAGGGAATGAAAAACTGTTTTTT.

V is TRBV25-1 and J is TRBJ2-5; 9 nucleotides match TRBD1. With V trimmed by 7 bases and J by 4 bases, 4 bases remained unmatched. Germline V lookup: CDR1 MGHDK, CDR2 SYGVNS. The length of the CDR3 is 13 residues. CDR3 sequence reads: CASKQGALETQYF. DNA for the CDR3: TGTGCCAGCAAACAGGGGGCATTAGAGACCCAGTACTTC.

This clonotype was seen a handful of times. This chain connects TRBV4-1 to TRBJ2-3, with D possibly matching TRBD2 (5 bases). Germline-derived CDR1 and CDR2 are MGHRA and YSYEKL. The CDR3 loop spans 15 amino acids. Trimming cost V 1 base and J 1 base, with 9 bases left between them. The CDR3 DNA reads TGCGCCAGCAGCCAAGGAAACGGGGGCACAGATACGCAGTATTTT. Its protein product is CASSQGNGGTDTQYF.

The rearrangement joins TRBV28 to TRBJ2-3; 16 nucleotides line up with TRBD2. The germline V gene encodes CDR1 MDHEN and CDR2 SYDVKM. V lost 6 bases and J lost 0; bases outside the gene matches: 9. This CDR3 has 19 amino acids. CDR3 DNA: TGTGCCAGCAGCACCACGGGACTAGCGGGGGGGCGTAGCACAGATACGCAGTATTTT. This codes for CASSTTGLAGGRSTDTQYF.

This clonotype showed up just a few times. The rearrangement uses TRBV28 and TRBJ1-4, with D perhaps matching TRBD1 (5 bases). The germline CDR1 and CDR2 sequences are MDHEN and SYDVKM. The CDR3 has 16 residues. V was clipped by 3 bases and J by 1 base, with 12 bases between them. The CDR3 protein is CASSFEGLGTNEKLFF. In DNA, the CDR3 is TGTGCCAGCAGTTTTGAGGGACTTGGAACTAATGAAAAACTGTTTTTT.

CDR3 sequence: CASSPSRGGAKTQYF. In nucleotides, the CDR3 is TGTGCCAGCTCACCAAGCAGGGGCGGGGCGAAGACCCAGTACTTC. The chain combines TRBV18 with TRBJ2-7; TRBD1 or TRBD2 may be the D gene (6 bases each). The DNA end favors TRBJ2-5, so the J call may be wrong. The CDR3 extends over 15 amino acids. Per the germline V gene, CDR1 is KGHSH and CDR2 is LQKENI.

This CDR3 reads CASNPGGLTYSVEQYF. In DNA form, the CDR3 reads TGTGCCAGCAACCCAGGGGGACTTACGTATTCTGTGGAGCAGTACTTC. The J gene is TRBJ2-5, the V gene TRBV5-5, with D maybe TRBD1 (7 bases). V was cut by 6 bases and J by 11 bases, with 29 bases left in between. This CDR3 is built from 16 residues. CDR1 and CDR2 from the germline V gene are SGHKS and YYEKEE (reference sequence).

The chain recombines TRBV2 with TRBJ2-7; no definite D call. This CDR3 region has 10 residues. The germline V gene has CDR1 SNHLY and CDR2 FYNNEI. Trimming took off 6 bases at V and 5 bases at J, with 5 bases between the two ends. The CDR3 spells CASRTHEQYF. CDR3 DNA sequence: TGTGCCAGCAGAACGCACGAGCAGTACTTC.

The rearrangement links TRBV3-1 to TRBJ2-1; TRBD2 might be the D (5 bases). This CDR3 region has 13 residues. The germline gives CDR1 LGHDT, CDR2 YNNKEL (reference sequence). Trimming pared 5 bases from V and 8 bases from J, leaving 13 bases between. CDR3 nucleotides: TGTGCCAGCAGCGCCGAGAGGGCTTATGAGCAGTTCTTC. It encodes CASSAERAYEQFF.

The V call is TRBV20-1, the J call TRBJ2-3; weak D call: TRBD2 (6 bases). This CDR3 spans 18 amino acids. V was pared by 2 bases and J by 0 bases, with 21 bases between. The germline gives CDR1 DFQATT, CDR2 SNEGSKA (reference sequence). The CDR3, as DNA: TGCAGTGCTAGACCATACGCCTCGGGAGTCACTAGCACAGATACGCAGTATTTT. It specifies CSARPYASGVTSTDTQYF.

In its sample, this clonotype was seen many times. The chain uses TRBV7-9 and TRBJ2-3; a weak D match, TRBD2 (7 bases). Looked up from germline, CDR1 is SEHNR and CDR2 is FQNEAQ (reference sequence). CDR3 length equals 18 residues. The germline V and J ends were trimmed by 4 bases and 0 bases, with 20 bases remaining between them. The CDR3 nucleotides are TGTGCCAGCAGCTGGGAGCGGGACAAAGGTTCTAGCACAGATACGCAGTATTTT. This codes for CASSWERDKGSSTDTQYF.

The chain links TRBV4-3 to TRBJ2-5, with TRBD2 matching 9 bases. Near its end, the DNA agrees better with TRBJ2-7, so the J call may be wrong. The CDR3 is 16 amino acids. Germline CDR1 LGHNA, CDR2 YSLEER. CDR3 nucleotides: TGCGCCAGCAGCCAAGATCAAGCGGGGGGCTCCTACGAGCAGTACTTC. This sequence encodes CASSQDQAGGSYEQYF.

The rearrangement uses TRBV11-2 and TRBJ2-5, with 8 bases matching TRBD2. There are 15 residues in the CDR3. J gave up 4 bases and V 8 bases, and 12 bases lay outside the gene matches. The germline V gene has CDR1 SGHAT and CDR2 FQNNGV. CDR3 region: CASLPREGSRETQYF. The CDR3 DNA reads as TGTGCCAGCCTCCCTCGGGAGGGATCACGAGAGACCCAGTACTTC.

This clonotype came up a few times. This chain uses TRBV4-1 with TRBJ1-4; 10 positions agree with TRBD1. The germline V gene encodes CDR1 MGHRA and CDR2 YSYEKL. This CDR3 has 17 residues. V was clipped by 3 bases and J by 7 bases; unmatched bases: 11. CDR3 protein: CASSQAPRGTGAEKLFF. The CDR3 region has the DNA TGCGCCAGCAGCCAGGCCCCGAGAGGGACAGGGGCTGAAAAACTGTTTTTT.

This clonotype was picked up a small number of times. This chain links TRBV20-1 with TRBJ2-7, with D uncertain. V lost 0 bases to trimming and J lost 2 bases, with 14 bases between them. Germline CDR1 reads DFQATT; CDR2 reads SNEGSKA (reference sequence). CDR3 length: 15 residues. CDR3 residues: CSARDGEGSTYEQYF. In DNA form, the CDR3 reads TGCAGTGCTAGAGATGGTGAAGGCTCCACCTACGAGCAGTACTTC.